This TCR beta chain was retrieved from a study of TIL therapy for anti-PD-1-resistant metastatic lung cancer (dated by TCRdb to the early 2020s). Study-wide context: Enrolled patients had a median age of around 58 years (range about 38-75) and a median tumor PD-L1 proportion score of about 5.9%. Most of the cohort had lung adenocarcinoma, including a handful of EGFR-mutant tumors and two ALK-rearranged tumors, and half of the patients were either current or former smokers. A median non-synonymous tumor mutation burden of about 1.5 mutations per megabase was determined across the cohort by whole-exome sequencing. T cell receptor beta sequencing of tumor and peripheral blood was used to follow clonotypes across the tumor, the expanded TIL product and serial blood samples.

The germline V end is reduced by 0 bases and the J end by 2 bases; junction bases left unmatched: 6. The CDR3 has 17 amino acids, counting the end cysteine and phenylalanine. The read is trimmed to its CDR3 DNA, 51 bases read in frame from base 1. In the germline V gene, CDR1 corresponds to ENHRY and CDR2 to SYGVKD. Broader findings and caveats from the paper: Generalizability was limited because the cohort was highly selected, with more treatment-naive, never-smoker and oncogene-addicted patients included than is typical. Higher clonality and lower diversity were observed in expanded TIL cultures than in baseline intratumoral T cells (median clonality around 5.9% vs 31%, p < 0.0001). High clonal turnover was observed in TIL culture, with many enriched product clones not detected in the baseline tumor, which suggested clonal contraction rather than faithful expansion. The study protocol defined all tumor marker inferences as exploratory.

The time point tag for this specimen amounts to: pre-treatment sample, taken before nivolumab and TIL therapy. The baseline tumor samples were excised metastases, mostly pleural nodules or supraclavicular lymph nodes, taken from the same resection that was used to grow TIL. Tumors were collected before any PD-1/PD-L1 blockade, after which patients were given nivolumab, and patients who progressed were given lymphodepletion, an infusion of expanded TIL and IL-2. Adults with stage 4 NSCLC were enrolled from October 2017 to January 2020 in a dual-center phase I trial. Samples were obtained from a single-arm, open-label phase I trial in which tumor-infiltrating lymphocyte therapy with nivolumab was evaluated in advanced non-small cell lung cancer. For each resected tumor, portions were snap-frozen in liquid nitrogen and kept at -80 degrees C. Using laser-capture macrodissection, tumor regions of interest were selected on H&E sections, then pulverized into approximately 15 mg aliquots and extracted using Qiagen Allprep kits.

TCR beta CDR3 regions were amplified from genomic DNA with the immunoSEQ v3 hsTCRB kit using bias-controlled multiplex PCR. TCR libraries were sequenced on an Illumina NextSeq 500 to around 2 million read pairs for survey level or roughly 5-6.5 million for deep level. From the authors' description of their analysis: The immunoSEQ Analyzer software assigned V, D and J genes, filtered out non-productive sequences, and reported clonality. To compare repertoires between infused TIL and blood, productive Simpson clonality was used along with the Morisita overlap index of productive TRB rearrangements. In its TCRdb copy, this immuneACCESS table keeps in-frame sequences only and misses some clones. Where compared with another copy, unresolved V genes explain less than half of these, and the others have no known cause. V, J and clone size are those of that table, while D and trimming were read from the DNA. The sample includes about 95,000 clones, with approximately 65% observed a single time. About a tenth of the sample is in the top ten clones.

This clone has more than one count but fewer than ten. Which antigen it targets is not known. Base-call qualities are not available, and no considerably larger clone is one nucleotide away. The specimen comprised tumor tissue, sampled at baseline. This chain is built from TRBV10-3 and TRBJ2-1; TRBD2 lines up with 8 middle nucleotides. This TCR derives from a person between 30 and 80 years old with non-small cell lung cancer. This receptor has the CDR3 CAISESPTSGTYNEQFF. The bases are TGTGCCATCAGTGAGTCCCCTACTAGCGGAACCTACAATGAGCAGTTCTTC.